Listed here are 7 T cell receptor beta chains from one sample, sequenced in a study of cytomegalovirus exposure and HLA in healthy donors (dated by TCRdb to the late 2010s). Library preparation employed the immunoSEQ multiplex PCR assay. The multiplex PCR relied on a mix of 60 forward primers for TCR Vbeta segments and 13 reverse primers for TCR Jbeta segments. TCRdb's version of the immuneACCESS table is confined to in-frame rearrangements and falls short of the full clone set. An unresolved V gene accounts for under half of the shortfall where checked; the remainder is of unknown origin. In all, the sample holds 100,000 or so clones, and over 65% of those were seen once. The ten largest clones take up 2.6% of the sample. Input material: PBMCs. The source is a man aged 35-49 years in good health and CMV-seronegative.

This clone was seen just once. This chain uses TRBV5-6 with TRBJ1-3; D unresolved. This CDR3 has 15 amino acids. In germline, CDR1 is SGHDT, CDR2 YYEEEE. V was pared by 4 bases and J by 0 bases, with 11 bases between. For the CDR3, the DNA is TGTGCCAGCAGCGCCGGGGATACCTCTGGAAACACCATATATTTT. Its protein product is CASSAGDTSGNTIYF. The full variable domain, with the rest looked up from reference TRBV5-6 and TRBJ1-3, is DAGVTQSPTHLIKTRGQQVTLRCSPKSGHDTVSWYQQALGQGPQFIFQYYEEEERQRGNFPDRFSGHQFPNYSSELNVNALLLGDSALYLCASSAGDTSGNTIYFGEGSWLTVV.

CDR3 amino acids: CASSFRSAGAYEQYF. In nucleotides, the CDR3 is TGTGCCAGCAGTTTCCGGTCGGCCGGAGCCTACGAGCAGTACTTC. The chain is built from TRBV27 and TRBJ2-7; no reliable D call. Per the germline V gene, CDR1 is MNHEY and CDR2 is SMNVEV (reference sequence). V shed 3 bases and J shed 2 bases, with 14 bases lying between them. The CDR3 sequence is 15 residues long.

To note about this clone: Other DNA sequences within the sample encode an identical CDR3. The chain carries TRBV7-9 and TRBJ1-2; TRBD1 might be the D (6 bases). Germline V gene sequence: CDR1 SEHNR, CDR2 FQNEAQ (reference sequence). The CDR3 sequence is 18 residues long. The germline V and J ends were trimmed by 3 bases and 2 bases, with 22 bases remaining between them. The chain's CDR3 is CASSLNHRTEIPNYGYTF. The DNA for the CDR3 is TGTGCCAGCAGCTTGAATCACCGGACAGAGATTCCGAACTATGGCTACACCTTC.

V is TRBV19 and J is TRBJ1-2; maybe TRBD1 (5 bases). Trimming took off 5 bases at V and 2 bases at J, with 9 bases between the two ends. This CDR3 is 13 amino acids long. Germline CDR1 reads LNHDA; CDR2 reads SQIVND (reference sequence). As DNA, the CDR3 is TGTGCCAGTAGTTCAGGGATCAACTATGGCTACACCTTC. Amino acids: CASSSGINYGYTF.

The chain links TRBV28 to TRBJ2-3; the match to TRBD1 covers 8 bases. The CDR3 has 16 amino acids. V dropped 6 bases and J dropped 5; count of bases not matched to a gene: 13. Germline V CDR1 and CDR2: MDHEN, SYDVKM. CDR3 amino acids: CASRARNRGFIDTQYF. The CDR3 bases are TGTGCCAGCAGAGCAAGAAACAGGGGGTTCATAGATACGCAGTATTTT.

This clone was counted only a few times. This chain joins TRBV2 and TRBJ1-3; D unresolved. Trimming took 2 bases from V and 2 from J, leaving 7 bases between them. Germline-derived CDR1 and CDR2 are SNHLY and FYNNEI. This CDR3 comprises 14 residues. The CDR3 DNA reads as TGTGCCAGCAGTGAACACCGGGCTGGAAACACCATATATTTT. It encodes CASSEHRAGNTIYF.

The chain carries TRBV9 and TRBJ1-1, with D unclear. Deletions cut 3 bases from V and 6 bases from J, with 9 bases between. Per germline, CDR1 SGDLS and CDR2 YYNGEE. The CDR3 contains 12 residues. The CDR3 sequence is CASSGTAPEAFF. The CDR3 nucleotides are TGTGCCAGCAGCGGAACCGCGCCTGAAGCTTTCTTT.